The 3 T cell receptor beta chains given below trace back to one sample, sequenced in a study of Graves' ophthalmopathy and Graves' hyperthyroidism. Researchers took RNA transcripts and amplified TCR beta CDR3 regions from them. An initial RT-PCR round employing HTBI primers preceded a second-round multiplex PCR. From the multiplex PCR reads, TCRdb called clonotypes with MiXCR, one entry per CDR3 protein. This sample carries around 600,000 distinct CDR3 sequences, about two fifths of them seen once, and the ten largest clones take around 3%. The specimen sequenced was peripheral blood. The origin of the receptors is an adult man with Graves' ophthalmopathy.

This clonotype was observed many times. V gene TRBV6-1 combines with J gene TRBJ1-1; D is undetermined. Germline V gene data show CDR1 as MNHNS and CDR2 as SASEGT. This CDR3 spans 13 amino acids. V gave up 2 bases and J gave up 2 bases, with 6 bases separating them. CDR3 region: CASSEQDNTEAFF. CDR3 sequence (DNA): TGTGCCAGCAGTGAACAGGACAACACTGAAGCTTTCTTT.

The chain employs TRBV2 and TRBJ1-4, with D possibly being TRBD1 (5 bases). The ends were cut back, 5 bases at V and 4 bases at J, with 14 bases in the middle. Germline assignment: CDR1 SNHLY and CDR2 FYNNEI. The CDR3 is made up of 15 amino acids. The CDR3, as DNA: TGTGCCAGCAGTTTATCGGGGAGGGGTAATGAAAAACTGTTTTTT. As protein: CASSLSGRGNEKLFF.

Comments on this clonotype: Its ends do not fully match the called genes, so a read error is possible. This rearrangement joins TRBV19 to TRBJ2-7; D gene ambiguous. Germline V gene data show CDR1 as LNHDA and CDR2 as SQIVND (reference sequence). CDR3 length equals 15 residues. The CDR3 sequence: CTSRIMSVGLYEQYF. DNA for the CDR3: TGTACCAGTCGTATAATGAGCGTAGGCCTCTACGAGCAGTACTTC.